The 20 T cell receptor beta chains below come from one sample, sequenced in a study of vaccination and CD4 T cells after COVID-19. Their specific antigens are unknown. Oncomine TCR Beta short-read sequencing was applied to DNA from cultured CD4+ T cells. A single record per CDR3 protein comes from TCRdb applying MiXCR to the PCR reads. The data contain around 25,000 distinct CDR3 sequences, more than 30% of them seen just once; the ten biggest clones take up just over 3%. Time point given: late sampling 161 to 241 days after vaccination in three convalescent patients. Treatment reported: approximately nine-day PBMC culture with coronavirus spike peptide pools or control peptides (ViraFEST assay). The sample consisted of CD4+ T cells from blood, cultured in vitro, taken about 7 months after SARS-CoV-2 vaccination. All receptors derive from a human donor who had recovered from COVID-19.

This clonotype was detected only a few times. V gene TRBV6-1 combines with J gene TRBJ2-5; a possible D gene is TRBD1 (6 bases). CDR1 is MNHNS and CDR2 is SASEGT in the germline V gene. The CDR3 totals 14 residues. V lost 6 bases, J lost 5 bases, and 16 bases lay in between. DNA for the CDR3: TGTGCCAGCAGCAGAACAGGGTTAACGGAGACCCAGTACTTC. Protein product: CASSRTGLTETQYF.

This clonotype appeared a few times. The V call is TRBV6-5, the J call TRBJ1-2; D uncertain. Per the germline V gene, CDR1 is MNHEY and CDR2 is SVGAGI. V was clipped by 0 bases and J by 4 bases, with 18 bases between them. This CDR3 is built from 17 residues. The CDR3: CASSYSPGPPLLYGYTF. CDR3 bases: TGTGCCAGCAGTTACTCACCGGGCCCCCCGCTACTCTATGGCTACACCTTC.

On this clonotype: A read error may account for a junction end that differs from germline. V is TRBV20-1 and J is TRBJ1-5, with D hard to call. This CDR3 spans 14 amino acids. Germline CDR1 DFQATT, CDR2 SNEGSKA (reference sequence). CDR3 residues: CSTRVPGQNQPQHF. Here the CDR3 DNA reads TGCAGTACTAGAGTGCCCGGGCAGAATCAGCCCCAGCATTTT.

There are a few counts of this clonotype. V gene TRBV15 combines with J gene TRBJ2-1, with 13 bases lining up with TRBD2. V lost 6 bases, J lost 3 bases, and 17 bases stayed unmatched. The length of the CDR3 is 20 residues. Per the germline V gene, CDR1 is LNHNV and CDR2 is YYDKDF (reference sequence). The CDR3 DNA sequence: TGTGCCACCAGTTCGACGTCGACAGTGGGACTAGCGGGGCTCTACAATGAGCAGTTCTTC. Its protein is CATSSTSTVGLAGLYNEQFF.

The chain recombines TRBV19 with TRBJ2-7; TRBD2 matches at 7 bases. V was clipped by 5 bases and J by 4 bases; unmatched bases: 11. Germline V gives CDR1 LNHDA, CDR2 SQIVND (reference sequence). The length of the CDR3 is 15 residues. The CDR3 region has the DNA TGTGCCAGTAGTCCCATCTTTGGCGGGAGTTACGAGCAGTACTTC. It encodes CASSPIFGGSYEQYF.

This rearrangement joins TRBV2 to TRBJ2-5, with D possibly being TRBD2 (5 bases). V was shortened by 4 bases and J by 1 base, with 19 bases between the two germline ends. The CDR3 is 17 residues long. CDR1 is SNHLY and CDR2 is FYNNEI in the germline V gene. The CDR3 nucleotides are TGTGCCAGCAGTGGGGATCGGAGCGGATACTCCCAAGAGACCCAGTACTTC. It codes for CASSGDRSGYSQETQYF. Using reference TRBV2 and TRBJ2-5 for the parts outside the CDR3, the full variable domain is EPEVTQTPSHQVTQMGQEVILRCVPISNHLYFYWYRQILGQKVEFLVSFYNNEISEKSEIFDDQFSVERPDGSNFTLKIRSTKLEDSAMYFCASSGDRSGYSQETQYFGPGTRLLVL.

This rearrangement joins TRBV20-1 to TRBJ2-7; D is undetermined. This CDR3 has 15 residues. Germline CDR1 reads DFQATT; CDR2 reads SNEGSKA (reference sequence). Trimming pared 3 bases from V and 0 bases from J, leaving 15 bases between. The CDR3 loop reads CSASVPDVSSYEQYF. Written as DNA, the CDR3 is TGCAGTGCTAGTGTCCCGGACGTAAGCTCCTACGAGCAGTACTTC.

V usage is TRBV20-1 and J usage is TRBJ2-1, with 15 bases identical to TRBD2. This CDR3 spans 19 amino acids. Trimming at V came to 5 bases and at J to 2 bases, leaving 13 bases not matched to a gene. Germline loops: CDR1 DFQATT, CDR2 SNEGSKA (reference sequence). The CDR3 DNA is TGCAGTGCTGGATCCGGACTAGCGGGAGGGTGGAGGCCCTACAATGAGCAGTTCTTC. This translates into CSAGSGLAGGWRPYNEQFF.

This clonotype was observed a few times. The chain couples TRBV7-2 to TRBJ2-7; D tentatively fits TRBD1 or TRBD2 (5 bases each). The CDR3 is 17 residues long. With 2 bases removed from V and 2 bases from J, the gap between germline ends came to 19 bases. The germline V gene encodes CDR1 SGHTA and CDR2 FQGNSA. The CDR3 region has the DNA TGTGCCAGCAGCTTATCGCCGCCGGGACGTGGAGCCTACGAGCAGTACTTC. This encodes CASSLSPPGRGAYEQYF.

This clonotype was counted only a few times. The V gene is TRBV5-1, the J gene TRBJ1-6; no definite D call. The V gene lost 0 bases and the J gene lost 10 bases, with 14 bases spanning the gap. The CDR3 consists of 15 residues. Looked up from germline, CDR1 is SGHRS and CDR2 is YFSETQ. The DNA of the CDR3 is TGCGCCAGCAGCTTGGATGTGAGGGTTCGGTCACCCCTCCACTTT. Its protein is CASSLDVRVRSPLHF.

This chain connects TRBV7-3 to TRBJ2-1; 7 nucleotides agree with TRBD2. This CDR3 spans 16 amino acids. Per germline, CDR1 SGHTA and CDR2 FQGTGA. With V trimmed by 2 bases and J by 4 bases, 8 bases remained unmatched. The CDR3 nucleotides are TGTGCCAGCAGCTTAGGTAACGGGGGGTCATACAATGAGCAGTTCTTC. It codes for CASSLGNGGSYNEQFF.

The chain employs TRBV20-1 and TRBJ2-1; tentative D call: TRBD2 (6 bases). The length of the CDR3 is 14 residues. Germline lookup yields CDR1 DFQATT and CDR2 SNEGSKA (reference sequence). V lost 3 bases and J 0 bases, leaving 9 bases between the germline ends. CDR3 bases: TGCAGTGCTAGCCAGACTAGCTCCTACAATGAGCAGTTCTTC. This translates into CSASQTSSYNEQFF.

This clonotype was seen a few times. The CDR3 spells CAISSGQGAPGYTF. CDR3 sequence (DNA): TGTGCCATCAGTTCGGGACAGGGGGCGCCTGGCTACACCTTC. The chain has TRBV10-3 and TRBJ1-2; 12 bases are a match to TRBD1. V gave up 5 bases and J gave up 7 bases; unmatched junction bases: 5. The CDR3 is 14 amino acids. From germline, CDR1 is ENHRY and CDR2 SYGVKD.

The chain joins TRBV10-3 to TRBJ2-5, with TRBD1 matching 10 bases. In germline, CDR1 is ENHRY, CDR2 SYGVKD. The V segment lost 6 bases and the J segment 5 bases; nucleotides outside the gene matches: 6. The CDR3 contains 14 residues. CDR3: CAIRGGTGEETQYF. The CDR3 DNA reads as TGTGCCATCAGGGGGGGGACAGGGGAGGAGACCCAGTACTTC.

The genes are TRBV5-1 and TRBJ2-7, with D possibly being TRBD1 or TRBD2 (5 bases each). The V gene lost 4 bases and the J gene lost 6 bases, with 14 bases spanning the gap. This CDR3 has 13 amino acids. Germline CDR1 SGHRS, CDR2 YFSETQ. CDR3 sequence: CASSQGPTREQYF. The CDR3, as DNA: TGCGCCAGCAGCCAGGGACCTACACGCGAGCAGTACTTC.

The chain combines TRBV28 with TRBJ1-5; unclear D gene. The CDR3 has 12 residues. Trimming shortened V by 3 bases and J by 9 bases, and 9 bases separated the two germline ends. Germline V gives CDR1 MDHEN, CDR2 SYDVKM. The CDR3: CASSLMGRPQHF. Here the CDR3 DNA reads TGTGCCAGCAGTTTGATGGGGAGGCCCCAGCATTTT.

This clonotype was seen a handful of times. The J gene is TRBJ2-1, the V gene TRBV7-9, with 8 bases lining up with TRBD2. The V gene's germline CDR1 is SEHNR and CDR2 FQNEAQ (reference sequence). CDR3 length: 16 residues. V was pared by 1 base and J by 4 bases, with 6 bases of the junction left unmatched. The CDR3 region has the DNA TGTGCCAGCAGCTTAGAGAGCGGGAGTCAGTACAATGAGCAGTTCTTC. Encoded protein: CASSLESGSQYNEQFF.

This chain joins TRBV20-1 and TRBJ1-5; 7 bases match TRBD1. The CDR3 runs 14 residues. The germline V gene encodes CDR1 DFQATT and CDR2 SNEGSKA (reference sequence). The ends lost 5 bases at V and 4 bases at J; junction bases unmatched: 8. The CDR3 nucleotides read TGCAGTGCTGGCGGGACAGCACCAAATCAGCCCCAGCATTTT. This encodes CSAGGTAPNQPQHF.

V and J are TRBV6-2 or TRBV6-3 and TRBJ2-7; 8 bases are a match to TRBD2. The CDR3 sequence is 14 residues long. CDR1 and CDR2 (germline): MNHEY, SVGEGT. The V and J ends lost 5 bases and 0 bases, in that order; junction bases with no gene match: 3. DNA of the CDR3: TGTGCCAGCAGTGAGGCGGGAGGCTCCTACGAGCAGTACTTC. Residues: CASSEAGGSYEQYF.

This clonotype was observed a handful of times. V and J are TRBV20-1 and TRBJ1-5, with unresolved D. This CDR3 has 13 amino acids. Trimming stripped 6 bases from V and 4 bases from J, with 13 bases between. Germline V lookup: CDR1 DFQATT, CDR2 SNEGSKA (reference sequence). The CDR3 protein is CSALRVGNQPQHF. CDR3 nucleotides: TGCAGTGCGCTGAGGGTCGGTAATCAGCCCCAGCATTTT.